This TCR beta chain came from a study of CD8+CD57+ T cells in acquired aplastic anemia. Study results and caveats: Shared by patients and controls, twenty-nine CD8+ CDR3s were abundant in patients.

Regarding this clonotype: The antigen is unknown.

CDR3 and TCR beta VDJ profiling relied on genomic DNA as the template. Using its own MiXCR run on the reads, TCRdb lists one record per CDR3 protein. The sample has about 260,000 distinct CDR3 sequences; less than 85% are singletons. Before being chosen for sequencing, patients had shown CD8+CD57+ cell expansion by flow cytometry. All patients were therapy-naive when blood was sampled. Source material: sorted CD4+, CD8+, or CD8+CD57+ T cells (not recorded which) from PBMCs. This clonotype originated in a human donor with aplastic anemia.

In DNA form, the CDR3 reads TGTGCCAGCAGCTTAGCCCACGGGAAAAAACCGAGCCATGGCTACACCTTC. Encoded protein: CASSLAHGKKPSHGYTF. The chain has TRBV7-6 and TRBJ1-2; D remains unclear. The CDR3 has 17 amino acids. CDR1 SGHVS and CDR2 FNYEAQ come from the germline V gene. Trimming took off 0 bases at V and 6 bases at J, with 20 bases between the two ends. Filled out from reference TRBV7-6 and TRBJ1-2, the complete variable domain reads GAGVSQSPRYKVTKRGQDVALRCDPISGHVSLYWYRQALGQGPEFLTYFNYEAQQDKSGLPNDRFSAERPEGSISTLTIQRTEQRDSAMYRCASSLAHGKKPSHGYTFGSGTRLTVV.